The 30 T cell receptor beta chains reported below all come from one sample, sequenced in a study of shared clonotypes between healthy human individuals. Only in-frame clones appear in the TCRdb table, and some are missing; sequencing was by immunoSEQ multiplex PCR. The table lists roughly 490,000 clones, around 78% of them singletons. Sequenced material: PBMCs. The receptors were gathered from a middle-aged woman in good health. Some clones in this sample may be carry-over from other donors' samples.

CDR3 sequence (DNA): TGTGCCAGTAGTGGGGGGTTTAGCGGGACCCCGCACGGGGAGCTGTTTTTT. It codes for CASSGGFSGTPHGELFF. V usage is TRBV19 and J usage is TRBJ2-2; 8 nucleotides match TRBD2. V shed 5 bases, J shed 7 bases, and the junction held 15 bases outside the gene matches. This CDR3 is built from 17 residues. Germline CDR1 is LNHDA and CDR2 is SQIVND (reference sequence).

As for this clone: The sample carries other DNA sequences with the same CDR3. The rearrangement links TRBV5-1 to TRBJ2-3, with 8 bases lining up with TRBD2. J lost 0 bases, V lost 1 base, and 1 base had no gene match. The length of the CDR3 is 15 residues. Per the germline V gene, CDR1 is SGHRS and CDR2 is YFSETQ. This CDR3 reads CASSLLAGSTDTQYF. The CDR3 DNA sequence: TGCGCCAGCAGCTTGTTAGCGGGAAGCACAGATACGCAGTATTTT.

The V gene is TRBV10-3, the J gene TRBJ2-7, with 10 bases identical to TRBD2. CDR1 is ENHRY and CDR2 is SYGVKD in the germline V gene. V lost 2 bases, J lost 4 bases, and 2 bases stayed unmatched. This CDR3 is 14 amino acids long. The CDR3 region is CAISEASGSYEQYF. Here the CDR3 DNA reads TGTGCCATCAGTGAGGCTAGCGGGAGTTACGAGCAGTACTTC.

This sequence joins TRBV15 and TRBJ2-3, with a possible D match to TRBD2 (6 bases). This CDR3 spans 18 amino acids. The germline V gene has CDR1 LNHNV and CDR2 YYDKDF (reference sequence). Trimming shortened V by 4 bases and J by 2 bases, and 22 bases separated the two germline ends. CDR3 residues: CATSTPVGGSGSTDTQYF. DNA of the CDR3: TGTGCCACCAGCACCCCGGTCGGTGGTAGCGGCTCCACAGATACGCAGTATTTT.

This clone was seen once. This sequence joins TRBV5-1 and TRBJ2-7; no clear D. V dropped 3 bases and J dropped 0 bases, with 10 bases sitting between them. Germline lookup yields CDR1 SGHRS and CDR2 YFSETQ. This CDR3 contains 14 residues. The CDR3: CASSSTRTSYEQYF. DNA for the CDR3: TGCGCCAGCAGCTCGACGCGGACCTCCTACGAGCAGTACTTC. The whole variable domain, filled in from reference TRBV5-1 and TRBJ2-7, reads KAGVTQTPRYLIKTRGQQVTLSCSPISGHRSVSWYQQTPGQGLQFLFEYFSETQRNKGNFPGRFSGRQFSNSRSEMNVSTLELGDSALYLCASSSTRTSYEQYFGPGTRLTVT.

This clone has a handful of counts. The gene calls are TRBV11-2 and TRBJ2-2, with 7 positions matching TRBD2. The CDR3 has 16 amino acids. Trimming at V came to 7 bases and at J to 0 bases, leaving 8 bases not matched to a gene. The germline CDR1 and CDR2 sequences are SGHAT and FQNNGV. The CDR3 coding sequence is TGTGCCAGCACTAGCGGTCGGTTTTCGAACACCGGGGAGCTGTTTTTT. Translating gives CASTSGRFSNTGELFF.

The chain carries TRBV30 and TRBJ2-5; D may match TRBD1 or TRBD2 (5 bases each). The DNA end lines up better with TRBJ2-7; the J call may be wrong. Germline CDR1 and CDR2: GTSNPN and SVGIG (reference sequence). The CDR3 sequence is 17 residues long. The CDR3 region is CAWSPRGSQGRPYEQYF. DNA of the CDR3: TGTGCCTGGAGTCCACGTGGATCGCAGGGACGTCCCTACGAGCAGTACTTC.

The chain has TRBV9 and TRBJ2-3, with 9 positions matching TRBD2. Germline values: CDR1 SGDLS, CDR2 YYNGEE. This CDR3 has 15 residues. The V segment lost 2 bases and the J segment 2 bases; nucleotides outside the gene matches: 3. This CDR3 is CASSVTSGHTDTQYF. DNA of the CDR3: TGTGCCAGCAGCGTTACTAGCGGGCACACAGATACGCAGTATTTT.

This chain links TRBV4-2 with TRBJ2-5, with TRBD2 identical over 12 bases. Germline V gene data show CDR1 as LGHNA and CDR2 as YNFKEQ. The V gene end was trimmed by 5 bases and the J gene end by 1 base; junction bases not matched to a gene: 8. This CDR3 has 17 amino acids. The CDR3 is CASSEGSSGRVQETQYF. The CDR3 nucleotides are TGTGCCAGCAGCGAAGGGTCTAGCGGGAGGGTCCAAGAGACCCAGTACTTC.

The chain combines TRBV4-2 with TRBJ2-5; 9 bases are shared with TRBD2. V lost 3 bases, J lost 4 bases, and 9 bases stayed unmatched. There are 16 residues in the CDR3. Per the germline V gene, CDR1 is LGHNA and CDR2 is YNFKEQ. For the CDR3, the DNA is TGTGCCAGCAGCCAGGCTAGCGGGGCGGGGGGAGAGACCCAGTACTTC. It encodes CASSQASGAGGETQYF.

V and J are TRBV18 and TRBJ1-1; D gene uncertain. Germline CDR1 KGHSH, CDR2 LQKENI. The CDR3 runs 15 residues. The V end was cut by 3 bases, the J end by 2 bases, with 13 bases between. In DNA, the CDR3 is TGTGCCAGCTCACCTATTGACACGACTAACACTGAAGCTTTCTTT. Its protein product is CASSPIDTTNTEAFF.

The chain uses TRBV2 and TRBJ1-5; 8 bases agree with TRBD1. Germline lookup yields CDR1 SNHLY and CDR2 FYNNEI. This CDR3 region has 14 residues. V shed 6 bases, J shed 5 bases, and the junction held 6 bases outside the gene matches. Here the CDR3 DNA reads TGTGCCAGCAGCCCCGGACAGGGTCATCAGCCCCAGCATTTT. It is translated as CASSPGQGHQPQHF.

The chain links TRBV5-1 to TRBJ2-2; 8 nucleotides align to TRBD1. CDR1 SGHRS and CDR2 YFSETQ come from the germline V gene. V was pared by 4 bases and J by 1 base, with 3 bases of the junction left unmatched. The CDR3 totals 15 residues. The CDR3 sequence is CASSHGTGNTGELFF. CDR3 nucleotide sequence: TGCGCCAGCAGCCACGGGACAGGGAACACCGGGGAGCTGTTTTTT.

V is TRBV7-3 and J is TRBJ2-7; 8 bases line up with TRBD2. This CDR3 is built from 14 residues. Germline V gene lookup returns CDR1 SGHTA and CDR2 FQGTGA. Losses at the gene ends were 5 bases for V and 4 bases for J; bases not matched to a gene: 7. CDR3 sequence (DNA): TGTGCCAGCAGCCCCTCGGGAGGGCCTTACGAGCAGTACTTC. It yields the protein CASSPSGGPYEQYF.

This sequence joins TRBV10-3 and TRBJ1-4, with TRBD1 matching over 7 bases. Trimming cost V 3 bases and J 4 bases; bases outside gene matches: 5. The CDR3 loop spans 15 amino acids. Germline assignment: CDR1 ENHRY and CDR2 SYGVKD. CDR3 in DNA: TGTGCCATCAGTGACTCGGGACAGCTTAATGAAAAACTGTTTTTT. Residues: CAISDSGQLNEKLFF.

The chain uses TRBV2 and TRBJ2-7; D unclear. Germline V gene data show CDR1 as SNHLY and CDR2 as FYNNEI. Trimming cost V 7 bases and J 1 base, with 14 bases left between them. This CDR3 is built from 14 residues. CDR3: CASKWERLSYEQYF. Here the CDR3 DNA reads TGTGCCAGCAAGTGGGAACGTCTTTCCTACGAGCAGTACTTC.

As regards this clone: With a much larger clone just one base away, this may be a read error. This chain joins TRBV5-1 and TRBJ1-3; a possible D gene is TRBD1 (5 bases). The CDR3 covers 14 residues. Germline CDR1 is SGHRS and CDR2 is YFSETQ. The CDR3 reads CAGSSGTLGNTIYF. The CDR3 coding sequence is TGCGCCGGCAGCTCCGGGACGCTTGGAAACACCATATATTTT.

On this clone: Sequence at one end of the junction differs from germline and may be a read error. The genes are TRBV9 and TRBJ2-4; TRBD2 matches 8 bases. In germline, CDR1 is SGDLS, CDR2 YYNGEE. The CDR3 covers 15 residues. The CDR3 is CASSIQAGAENIQYF. The CDR3 DNA reads as TGTGCCAGCAGCATCCAAGCGGGAGCCGAAAACATTCAGTACTTC.

J is TRBJ2-7 and V is TRBV4-2, with TRBD2 as a possible D gene (6 bases). Germline assignment: CDR1 LGHNA and CDR2 YNFKEQ. This CDR3 has 16 residues. Deletions cut 0 bases from V and 3 bases from J, with 15 bases between. The CDR3: CASSQDQSSVFYEQYF. As DNA, the CDR3 is TGTGCCAGCAGCCAAGATCAGTCTAGCGTTTTCTACGAGCAGTACTTC.

The rearrangement uses TRBV6-7 and TRBJ2-3, with D maybe TRBD2 (6 bases). TRBV6-7 is placed among ORFs of uncertain function. V gave up 2 bases and J gave up 6 bases, with 21 bases separating them. The CDR3 has 17 residues. The CDR3: CASSYPNQLAPTDTQYF. CDR3 nucleotides: TGTGCCAGCAGTTACCCAAATCAACTAGCTCCCACGGATACGCAGTATTTT.

The rearrangement links TRBV18 to TRBJ2-2; a weak D match, TRBD1 (6 bases). This CDR3 has 17 amino acids. V lost 3 bases and J lost 7, with 21 bases in between. Germline loops: CDR1 KGHSH, CDR2 LQKENI. The chain's CDR3 is CASSPGTRYRDLGELFF. The CDR3 coding sequence is TGTGCCAGCTCACCCGGTACGAGGTACAGGGACCTCGGGGAGCTGTTTTTT.

This clone was found once. The chain joins TRBV10-3 to TRBJ1-2; 7 bases match TRBD1. Trimming took 5 bases from V and 8 from J; bases not matched to a gene: 8. Germline values: CDR1 ENHRY, CDR2 SYGVKD. The CDR3 is 13 amino acids. The CDR3: CAISPQGIDGYTF. As DNA, the CDR3 is TGTGCCATCAGTCCACAGGGGATAGACGGCTACACCTTC.

The chain uses TRBV19 and TRBJ1-5; no definite D call. The V and J ends lost 6 bases and 2 bases respectively, with 11 bases between them. Per germline, CDR1 LNHDA and CDR2 SQIVND (reference sequence). This CDR3 is 14 amino acids long. CDR3 nucleotide sequence: TGTGCCAGTAGGGGGATACTCGGCAATCAGCCCCAGCATTTT. Amino acid sequence: CASRGILGNQPQHF.

As for this clone: This likely traces to a read error, being one base from a far larger clone. The rearrangement links TRBV30 to TRBJ2-5; 10 positions match TRBD2. The CDR3 is made up of 13 amino acids. The germline CDR1 and CDR2 sequences are GTSNPN and SVGIG (reference sequence). CDR3 in amino acids: CAGSRLAGETQYF. The CDR3 DNA is TGTGCCGGGAGTCGACTAGCGGGAGAGACCCAGTACTTC. The variable domain in full, completed from reference TRBV30 and TRBJ2-5, reads SQTIHQWPATLVQPVGSPLSLECTVEGTSNPNLYWYRQAAGRGLQLLFYSVGIGQISSEVPQNLSASRPQDRQFILSSKKLLLSDSGFYLCAGSRLAGETQYFGPGTRLLVL.

In this sample, this clone turned up a few times. The CDR3: CASSQPYNEQFF. In DNA, the CDR3 is TGTGCCAGCAGCCAACCCTACAATGAGCAGTTCTTC. The gene calls are TRBV27 and TRBJ2-1, with D unclear. Germline V gives CDR1 MNHEY, CDR2 SMNVEV (reference sequence). CDR3 length: 12 residues. The V end lost 6 bases, the J end lost 2 bases, and 5 bases lay between the germline ends.

V usage is TRBV7-9 and J usage is TRBJ1-1, with TRBD1 matching 7 bases. This CDR3 has 14 residues. V lost 6 bases and J lost 2; bases outside the gene matches: 6. Germline V gene data show CDR1 as SEHNR and CDR2 as FQNEAQ (reference sequence). For the CDR3, the DNA is TGTGCCAGCAGGAAGGGACAGAGAAACACTGAAGCTTTCTTT. It encodes CASRKGQRNTEAFF.

The gene calls are TRBV15 and TRBJ2-5, with D possibly matching TRBD2 (5 bases). The CDR3 extends over 14 amino acids. Trimming removed 5 bases from V and 2 bases from J, with 12 bases in between. Germline-derived CDR1 and CDR2 are LNHNV and YYDKDF (reference sequence). CDR3 loop: CATSGASGQETQYF. CDR3 in DNA: TGTGCCACCAGCGGCGCCTCGGGACAAGAGACCCAGTACTTC.

The chain uses TRBV7-9 and TRBJ2-1; D possibly corresponds to TRBD2 (6 bases). Germline assignment: CDR1 SEHNR and CDR2 FQNEAQ (reference sequence). Trimming removed 5 bases from V and 3 bases from J, with 14 bases in between. The CDR3 extends over 15 amino acids. The CDR3 bases are TGTGCCAGCAGCCCACCTGGGACTGGCTACAATGAGCAGTTCTTC. This codes for CASSPPGTGYNEQFF. The entire variable domain, with the rest obtained from reference TRBV7-9 and TRBJ2-1, is as follows: DTGVSQNPRHKITKRGQNVTFRCDPISEHNRLYWYRQTLGQGPEFLTYFQNEAQLEKSRLLSDRFSAERPKGSFSTLEIQRTEQGDSAMYLCASSPPGTGYNEQFFGPGTRLTVL.

This clone has just one count. J is TRBJ1-5 and V is TRBV19; no reliable D call. CDR3 length: 15 amino acids. Trimming left V 5 bases short and J 0 bases short, with 11 bases between. The germline V gene has CDR1 LNHDA and CDR2 SQIVND (reference sequence). The CDR3 loop reads CASSGQDRSNQPQHF. The CDR3 DNA reads TGTGCCAGTAGTGGGCAGGACCGTAGCAATCAGCCCCAGCATTTT.

The genes are TRBV6-6 and TRBJ2-5; TRBD1 aligns across 11 bases. CDR3 length: 13 amino acids. With 4 bases clipped from V and 5 bases from J, the junction kept 0 bases outside the gene matches. The germline CDR1 and CDR2 sequences are MNHNY and SVGAGI (reference sequence). CDR3 nucleotides: TGTGCCAGCAGTTGGGACAGGGGGGAGACCCAGTACTTC. This translates into CASSWDRGETQYF.